The clone carrying this T cell receptor (beta chain) was observed a few times. The sample is drawn from a study of T cells in Graves' hyperthyroidism and ophthalmopathy. Using RNA transcripts as the source, TCR beta CDR3 regions were amplified. During a first-round RT-PCR of the TCR CDR3, the HTBI primer set was used. TCRdb re-derived calls from the multiplex PCR reads in MiXCR, one entry per CDR3 protein. The sample carries under 300,000 distinct CDR3 sequences, approximately 14% recorded once. CDR1 and CDR2 (germline): SEHNR, FQNEAQ (reference sequence). There are 13 residues in the CDR3. Trimming removed 1 base at V and 4 bases at J, with 7 bases between.

The J gene is TRBJ2-5, the V gene TRBV7-9; D unresolved. The sequence came from a woman aged 40-49 years with Graves' hyperthyroidism that later progressed to Graves' ophthalmopathy. The sample taken for sequencing was blood. CDR3 DNA: TGTGCCAGCAGCTTAGGACATATAGAGACCCAGTACTTC. Residues: CASSLGHIETQYF.